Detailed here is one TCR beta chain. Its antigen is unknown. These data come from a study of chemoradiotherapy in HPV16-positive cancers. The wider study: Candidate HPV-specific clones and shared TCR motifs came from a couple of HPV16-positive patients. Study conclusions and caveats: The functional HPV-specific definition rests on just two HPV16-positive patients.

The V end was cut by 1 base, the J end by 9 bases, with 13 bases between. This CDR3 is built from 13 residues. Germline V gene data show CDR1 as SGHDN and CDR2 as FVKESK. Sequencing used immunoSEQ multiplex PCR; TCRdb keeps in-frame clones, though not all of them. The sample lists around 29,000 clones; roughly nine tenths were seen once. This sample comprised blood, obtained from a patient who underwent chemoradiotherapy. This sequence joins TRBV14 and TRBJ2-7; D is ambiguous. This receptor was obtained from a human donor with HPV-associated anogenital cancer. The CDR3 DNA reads TGTGCCAGCAGCCAAGGCACCGTTTTGGGGCAGTACTTC. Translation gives CASSQGTVLGQYF.